Listed below are T cell receptor beta chains from one sample, sequenced in a study of tumor-infiltrating lymphocytes in primary liver carcinoma. TCRdb ran MiXCR on the multiplex PCR reads and lists one entry per CDR3 protein. The sample includes 20,000 to 25,000 distinct CDR3 sequences, 80% seen only once; the top ten take about 40%. Sequences were obtained from liver tumor tissue from sampling region 2. These receptors were taken from a woman in her twenties or thirties with primary liver carcinoma and hepatitis B virus infection. CDR3s include the opening cysteine and the closing phenylalanine or tryptophan. A D gene is named only where the DNA matches it firmly. A clone size is listed for some rows: how often the clone was seen (once, few, many), or a class if it is expanded.

clone size | J gene | D gene | V gene | CDR3 protein | CDR3 DNA
NA | TRBJ1-3 | NA | TRBV4-1 | CAISHDQGTRNTIYF | TGCGCCATTAGCCATGACCAGGGGACGCGAAACACCATATATTTT
NA | TRBJ2-3 | NA | TRBV7-9 | CAGTSRGGKLTDTQYF | TGTGCCGGCACATCCAGGGGGGGGAAACTGACAGATACGCAGTATTTT
NA | TRBJ2-4 | NA | TRBV6-5 | CASSYYPPLGDTQYF | TGTGCCAGCAGTTACTACCCTCCCCTTGGGGACACTCAGTACTTC
NA | TRBJ1-2 | NA | TRBV11-2 | CARSPQGRDWSYGYTF | TGTGCCAGAAGCCCACAAGGGAGGGATTGGAGCTATGGCTACACCTTC
NA | TRBJ2-7 | NA | TRBV6-5 | CTSSYKDSSSCEQYF | TGCACCAGCAGTTACAAGGACAGCAGCTCCTGCGAGCAGTACTTC
NA | TRBJ2-2 | NA | TRBV4-2 | CASSQVFFGQESTKNSGGLFF | TGTGCCAGCAGCCAAGTATTTTTCGGACAGGAGTCTACAAAGAACAGCGGGGGGCTGTTTTTT
many | TRBJ2-7 | NA | TRBV11-1 | CASSATGSGYEQYF | TGTGCCAGCAGCGCTACAGGGAGCGGTTACGAGCAGTACTTC
NA | TRBJ2-1 | NA | TRBV12-3/TRBV12-4 | CASSLSGVSGLEQFF | TGTGCCAGCAGCCTGTCCGGGGTCAGCGGACTTGAGCAGTTCTTC
NA | TRBJ2-2 | NA | TRBV5-6 | CTSSSSPRVTEELFF | TGTACCAGCAGCTCGTCACCCAGAGTCACCGAGGAGCTGTTTTTT
NA | TRBJ2-5 | NA | TRBV12-3/TRBV12-4 | CTSSTYPGIEETQYF | TGTACCAGCAGCACATACCCAGGGATCGAAGAGACCCAGTACTTC
NA | TRBJ1-6 | NA | TRBV4-2 | CASSQLTTETSRGNSPFHF | TGTGCCAGCAGCCAACTCACCACGGAAACCTCGCGAGGGAATTCACCCTTCCACTTT
NA | TRBJ1-2 | NA | TRBV11-2 | CASSLRKANYGYSF | TGTGCCAGTAGCTTAAGGAAAGCTAACTATGGCTACTCCTTC
NA | TRBJ1-3 | NA | TRBV10-3 | CATSELVSGNTIYF | TGTGCCACAAGTGAGTTAGTTTCTGGAAACACCATATATTTT
large | TRBJ2-5 | NA | TRBV11-2 | CASSLGLETQYF | TGTGCCAGCAGCTTAGGGTTAGAGACCCAGTACTTC
NA | TRBJ1-2 | TRBD1 | TRBV11-2 | CASSLNGMTGRGYTF | TGTGCCAGCAGCTTAAATGGGATGACAGGGAGAGGCTATACCTTC
once | TRBJ2-7 | NA | TRBV11-2 | CASGLPARYEQYF | TGTGCCAGCGGCCTTCCGGCGAGGTACGAGCAGTACTTC
NA | TRBJ2-2 | NA | TRBV6-1 | CASSETLPGGATITGELFF | TGTGCCAGCAGCGAAACCCTTCCCGGGGGCGCCACGATCACCGGGGAGCTGTTTTTT
NA | TRBJ2-7 | NA | TRBV28 | CASVGQIYEQYF | TGTGCCAGCGTCGGGCAGATATACGAGCAGTACTTC
NA | TRBJ2-3 | NA | TRBV5-4 | CASSVDGHPPPIDTQYF | TGTGCCAGCAGCGTAGACGGACACCCTCCTCCCATAGATACGCAGTACTTT
NA | TRBJ2-1 | TRBD2 | TRBV18 | CARSPLLAGGLDELFF | TGTGCCCGCTCACCACTATTAGCGGGAGGGCTCGATGAGCTGTTCTTC
NA | TRBJ2-5 | NA | TRBV11-2 | CGSRSRDSTHQETQYF | TGTGGCAGCAGATCCCGGGACTCGACCCACCAGGAGACCCAGTACTTC
NA | TRBJ2-7 | TRBD2 | TRBV4-3 | CASSQAVTGGHISYEKYF | TGCGCCAGCAGCCAAGCTGTGACGGGGGGTCACATTAGCTACGAAAAGTATTTC
NA | TRBJ2-1 | NA | TRBV5-1 | CASSFAISTGSNEQFF | TGCGCAAGCAGCTTTGCGATATCCACGGGGTCCAATGAGCAGTTCTTC
NA | TRBJ1-5 | NA | TRBV6-1 | CANSEEGSVPSQPQHF | TGTGCAAACAGTGAAGAGGGGAGCGTCCCCAGTCAGCCCCAGCATTTT
few | TRBJ2-3 | NA | TRBV12-3/TRBV12-4 | CTSSFPLPSTDTQYF | TGTACCAGCAGTTTTCCCCTTCCTAGTACAGATACGCAGTATTTT
once | TRBJ2-7 | TRBD2 | TRBV6-5 | CANSITTGGPSREQYF | TGTGCCAACAGTATAACCACGGGGGGACCATCTAGGGAGCAGTACTTC
NA | TRBJ2-7 | TRBD2 | TRBV7-6 | CASSLGGSLNEQYF | TGTGCCAGCAGCTTAGGCGGGAGTCTAAACGAGCAGTACTTC
many | TRBJ2-7 | NA | TRBV28 | CASSNGMNKDGSWYEQYF | TGTGCCAGCAGCAATGGGATGAACAAAGACGGGTCTTGGTACGAGCAGTACTTC
NA | TRBJ2-7 | NA | TRBV4-3 | CASSQAVKVGHISYEQYF | TGCGCCAGCAGCCAAGCTGTGAAGGTGGGTCACATCAGCTACGAGCAGTACTTC
NA | TRBJ2-3 | NA | TRBV6-2/TRBV6-3 | CASSYRDNQSQYF | TGTGCCAGCAGCTACCGGGACAATCAGTCCCAGTATTTT
few | TRBJ2-3 | TRBD2 | TRBV11-2 | CARSPPTSGSTDTQYF | TGTGCCAGGAGCCCCCCGACTAGCGGCAGCACAGATACGCAGTATTTC
NA | TRBJ2-3 | NA | TRBV6-6 | CASKRWEIHRQYF | TGTGCCAGCAAGAGATGGGAGATACATAGGCAGTATTTT
NA | TRBJ2-2 | NA | TRBV6-2/TRBV6-3 | CVSSYLTQVNTGELFF | TGTGTCAGCAGTTACCTTACGCAAGTGAACACCGGGGAACTGTTTTTT
NA | TRBJ2-1 | NA | TRBV6-5 | CTSSRDWSSYNEEFF | TGTACCAGCAGTAGGGACTGGAGCTCCTACAATGAGGAGTTCTTT
NA | TRBJ2-1 | NA | TRBV11-2 | CARSLGHGLEQFF | TGTGCCAGGAGCTTAGGGCATGGGCTTGAGCAGTTCTTC
NA | TRBJ2-1 | TRBD2 | TRBV29-1 | CSALGDYNKQIF | TGCAGCGCCCTAGGGGACTACAATAAGCAGATCTTC
NA | TRBJ2-5 | NA | TRBV11-2 | CASNTQGSWEAQYF | TGTGCCAGCAACACCCAGGGGAGCTGGGAGGCCCAGTACTTC
NA | TRBJ2-7 | NA | TRBV11-1 | CTSSTTGSGYEQYF | TGTACCAGCAGCACTACAGGGAGCGGTTACGAGCAGTACTTC
few | TRBJ2-1 | NA | TRBV4-3 | CASSQDAGSPYNEQFF | TGCGCTAGCAGCCAAGATGCGGGAAGCCCCTACAATGAGCAATTCTTC
NA | TRBJ1-1 | NA | TRBV11-2 | CASSLKRGRFNETFF | TGTGCCAGCAGCTTAAAAAGAGGGAGGTTTAATGAAACTTTCTTC
NA | TRBJ2-3 | NA | TRBV12-3/TRBV12-4 | CASSFPLPSKDTQYF | TGTGCCAGCAGTTTTCCCCTTCCTAGTAAAGATACGCAGTATTTT
once | TRBJ2-1 | TRBD2 | TRBV12-3/TRBV12-4 | CASSLSGSSGLEQFF | TGTGCCAGCAGTCTGTCGGGGTCTAGCGGACTTGAGCAGTTCTTC
NA | TRBJ2-7 | NA | TRBV11-2 | CARSLVGRLSEQYF | TGTGCCAGGAGCTTAGTGGGGAGGCTTAGCGAGCAGTACTTC
NA | TRBJ1-1 | NA | TRBV13 | CASRTGGASTEAFF | TGTGCCAGTAGGACTGGGGGTGCAAGCACTGAAGCTTTCTTT